The rows below give T cell receptor beta chains drawn from one sample of a study of blood T cell repertoires in COVID-19. Clones were sequenced by immunoSEQ multiplex PCR, and TCRdb holds only the in-frame ones, with some missing. This sample has around 160,000 clones; about 89% occur once, and the top ten carry around 3%. What was sequenced was peripheral blood. The receptor source for this set is a man between 60 and 75 years old with acute or convalescent COVID-19. Each CDR3 is given with its conserved first and last residue. Each record gives: V gene, CDR3 protein.

TRBV3-1/TRBV3-2 | CASSPFLDSHYEQYF
TRBV11-2 | CASSLSGAVAKNIQYF
TRBV5-6 | CASSRTGSYEQYF
TRBV9 | CASGVPGVAPLHF
TRBV18 | CASSTGGTDTQYF
TRBV19 | CASSIPNIRANYGYTF
TRBV27 | CASSLSRPSSGNTIYF
TRBV19 | CATRQGISSNQPQHF
TRBV2 | CASRTGNTEAFF
TRBV27 | CASSLFSRVYNEQFF
TRBV4-1 | CASSQGGAGGEAKNIQYF
TRBV3-1/TRBV3-2 | CASSRDSFNEKLFF
TRBV6-2/TRBV6-3 | CASSYSTGQGSNSPLHF
TRBV11-2 | CASSLTEPGEQYF
TRBV7-9 | CASSLAQTGAGEQFF
TRBV5-4 | CASSPQRGNNEQFF
TRBV7-6 | CASSLSRRNNSPLHF
TRBV9 | CASGPSATRQGAGTDTQYF
TRBV3-1/TRBV3-2 | CASSSLRGGFLDTQYF
TRBV7-8 | CASSLVTTPNYGYTF
TRBV10-3 | CAISESTGESEAFF
TRBV24-1 | CATSDISVVGGNEQFF
TRBV9 | CASSVGLPGQGMRSEQYF
TRBV6-1 | CASSEAGGRPYEQYF
TRBV6-4 | CASSPRQGAYGYTF
TRBV19 | CASSTIISGGGHTQYF
TRBV18 | CASSPPGGSSTEAFF
TRBV6-5 | CASRRGAHNEQFF
TRBV7-2 | CASSFDQDTEAFF
TRBV18 | CASSPLEGANEKLFF
TRBV7-9 | CASSPREGTNSPLHF
TRBV11-2 | CASSRTEGIQNTEAFF
TRBV9 | CASSRTSGGWELFF
TRBV6-4 | CASSEATGGYNEQFF
TRBV14 | CASSRQRYKTFF
TRBV11-2 | CASSPYSGGADTQYF
TRBV5-6 | CASSPGRMSLNTEAFF
TRBV6-6 | CASRRTGRRDNEKLFF
TRBV7-2 | CASSFGQGIRQPQHF
TRBV5-1 | CASSLAPGTNTEAFF
TRBV30 | CAWTLGAGGSYEQYF
TRBV10-3 | CAISKGTGALNTEAFF
TRBV25-1 | CASSGQGINQPQHF
TRBV19 | CASTLWGGGLNTEAFF
TRBV5-1 | CASSLGQLSSYEQYF
TRBV9 | CASSDTTSGELYEQYF